The text below deals with one T cell receptor (beta chain). Germline loops: CDR1 SGHAT, CDR2 FQNNGV. The CDR3 is 18 amino acids. Trimming at V came to 3 bases and at J to 5 bases, leaving 10 bases not matched to a gene. TCRdb keeps only in-frame clones here, not all; method: immunoSEQ multiplex PCR. This table holds about 240,000 clones, 85% to 90% found once. This entry belongs to a study of blood T cell repertoires in COVID-19. The chain recombines TRBV11-2 with TRBJ2-5, with TRBD2 identical over 15 bases. Sequenced sample: PBMCs or T cells enriched from blood (not recorded which). The clonotype originates from a woman in her twenties or thirties who had recovered from COVID-19. The CDR3 loop reads CASSFRTSGRAEGETQYF. The CDR3 bases are TGTGCCAGCAGCTTTCGGACTAGCGGGAGGGCCGAAGGGGAGACCCAGTACTTC.